This T cell receptor (beta chain) was observed in a study of cytomegalovirus exposure and HLA in healthy donors. Findings and limits, study-wide: Later on, an analysis tied 15,000 to 20,000 TCR beta sequences to HLA alleles at 0.05 false discovery rate.

V was trimmed by 5 bases and J by 2 bases, leaving 9 bases between them. Germline V gives CDR1 LGHNT, CDR2 FRNRAP. There are 13 residues in the CDR3. Researchers ran the PCR with 60 Vbeta and 13 Jbeta primers. As handled by the study authors: A later analysis tallied approximately 78 million unique TCR beta chains, around 9.9 million of them shared. Profiling relied on immunoSEQ multiplex PCR, and the TCRdb table lists in-frame clones only, not all of them. For V, J and clone size, that table is used; D and trimming come from the DNA. This table holds around 200,000 clones, 65% to 90% found once. Participants comprised healthy donors of bone marrow. This clone was counted only a few times. Antigen specificity is unknown.

The clonotype was recovered from a girl aged 10-17 years in good health and CMV-seronegative. The sample was PBMCs. The chain joins TRBV12-5 to TRBJ1-2; D remains unclear. The CDR3 region has the DNA TGTGCTAGTGGTCCCGGGGAGAACTATGGCTACACCTTC. Translating it yields CASGPGENYGYTF.